Shown below are 22 T cell receptor beta chains from a single sample sequenced in a study of PD-L1 blockade in urothelial cancer. Time point defined: pretreatment peripheral blood. Some clones are missing from TCRdb's copy, which holds only in-frame ones; the method was immunoSEQ multiplex PCR. The data contain some 71,000 clones, about 85% of them singletons. The material sequenced was PBMCs, taken around atezolizumab (anti-PD-L1) treatment. The receptors were sampled from a middle-aged man with urothelial cancer.

The genes are TRBV27 and TRBJ1-1; the D gene is possibly TRBD1 (6 bases). Trimming pared 5 bases from V and 4 bases from J, leaving 14 bases between. The CDR3 spans 14 residues. From germline, CDR1 is MNHEY and CDR2 SMNVEV (reference sequence). DNA for the CDR3: TGTGCCAGCAGTCCTTTTCCAGGGGCCACTGAAGCTTTCTTT. Translating gives CASSPFPGATEAFF.

The rearrangement joins TRBV11-3 to TRBJ2-7; TRBD1 aligns across 8 bases. This CDR3 is built from 18 residues. Germline loops: CDR1 SGHNT, CDR2 YENEEA. V trimming: 1 base; J trimming: 5 bases; junction bases outside the gene matches: 16. CDR3 nucleotide sequence: TGTGCCAGCAGCTTAGGCCCAGGGGGCTCACATCCCCCCGACGAGCAGTACTTC. This translates into CASSLGPGGSHPPDEQYF.

The chain uses TRBV13 and TRBJ2-3, with TRBD2 identical over 7 bases. The V and J ends lost 5 bases and 2 bases, in that order; junction bases with no gene match: 7. Germline CDR1 reads PRHDT; CDR2 reads FYEKMQ (reference sequence). This CDR3 has 15 amino acids. CDR3: CASSPRGTTTDTQYF. The DNA for the CDR3 is TGTGCCAGCAGCCCAAGAGGGACTACCACAGATACGCAGTATTTT.

V is TRBV20-1 and J is TRBJ1-4; 9 bases are shared with TRBD1. This CDR3 is built from 11 residues. V lost 3 bases and J lost 14; bases outside the gene matches: 4. Germline V gene lookup returns CDR1 DFQATT and CDR2 SNEGSKA (reference sequence). The CDR3 sequence: CSARGQGGLFF. CDR3 bases: TGCAGTGCTAGGGGACAGGGAGGGCTGTTTTTT.

This clone was counted only a few times. The chain combines TRBV19 with TRBJ2-2; maybe TRBD2 (6 bases). The CDR3 extends over 15 amino acids. CDR1 LNHDA and CDR2 SQIVND come from the germline V gene (reference sequence). V lost 7 bases and J 0 bases, leaving 12 bases between the germline ends. The CDR3 loop reads CASNPGTSNTGELFF. CDR3 coding DNA: TGTGCCAGTAATCCCGGGACTTCGAACACCGGGGAGCTGTTTTTT.

This chain joins TRBV15 and TRBJ1-1; 7 bases fit TRBD1. The V gene's germline CDR1 is LNHNV and CDR2 YYDKDF (reference sequence). The junction had 10 bases not matched to a gene; V was cut back by 1 base and J by 5 bases. The CDR3 has 16 residues. CDR3 bases: TGTGCCACCAGCAGAGCAGGGGGAGGAATCGGGACTGAAGCTTTCTTT. It specifies CATSRAGGGIGTEAFF.

This clone was observed a handful of times. A junction end diverges from the germline sequence, so it may reflect a read error. This sequence joins TRBV7-7 and TRBJ1-5; D is undetermined. Germline loops: CDR1 SSHAT, CDR2 FNYEAQ (reference sequence). This CDR3 contains 11 residues. CDR3 in DNA: TGTGCTAGCAGCTCTAATCAGCCCCAGCATTTT. Amino acid sequence: CASSSNQPQHF.

This clone was counted a single time. The chain uses TRBV7-2 and TRBJ2-3; D is unresolved. Germline-derived CDR1 and CDR2 are SGHTA and FQGNSA. This CDR3 spans 15 amino acids. Trimming took off 1 base at V and 4 bases at J, with 12 bases between the two ends. This CDR3 is CASSLEPPPADTQYF. The DNA of the CDR3 is TGTGCCAGCAGCTTAGAGCCCCCCCCTGCAGATACGCAGTATTTT.

This sequence joins TRBV28 and TRBJ2-2; D is perhaps TRBD2 (6 bases). Germline CDR1 reads MDHEN; CDR2 reads SYDVKM. The CDR3 has 15 amino acids. V was clipped by 5 bases and J by 8 bases, with 18 bases between them. The CDR3 sequence is CASSGGGTGEGELFF. DNA of the CDR3: TGTGCCAGCAGTGGAGGAGGGACCGGAGAAGGGGAGCTGTTTTTT.

The rearrangement uses TRBV7-2 and TRBJ2-1; 9 positions match TRBD2. This CDR3 spans 15 amino acids. Germline-derived CDR1 and CDR2 are SGHTA and FQGNSA. J was trimmed by 0 bases and V by 8 bases; bases with no gene match: 5. The CDR3 loop is CASGASGTSYNEQFF. CDR3 in DNA: TGTGCCAGCGGGGCTAGCGGGACCTCCTACAATGAGCAGTTCTTC.

The chain is built from TRBV7-9 and TRBJ2-2, with 9 bases matching TRBD1. The ends lost 4 bases at V and 3 bases at J; junction bases unmatched: 3. Germline V gene lookup returns CDR1 SEHNR and CDR2 FQNEAQ (reference sequence). The CDR3 is 15 amino acids. Written as DNA, the CDR3 is TGTGCCAGCAGCTGGGGGACAGGGTACACCGGGGAGCTGTTTTTT. Amino acids: CASSWGTGYTGELFF.

The CDR3 DNA is TGCGCCAGCGGGGGGGCAGACCGGTTGGATACGCAGTATTTT. It translates to CASGGADRLDTQYF. The chain combines TRBV5-1 with TRBJ2-3; TRBD2 might be the D (7 bases). CDR3 length: 14 amino acids. Trimming removed 7 bases from V and 6 bases from J, with 18 bases in between. Germline V lookup: CDR1 SGHRS, CDR2 YFSETQ.

The chain has TRBV15 and TRBJ2-3; the D gene is possibly TRBD2 (6 bases). The CDR3 runs to 15 residues. Germline V gene data show CDR1 as LNHNV and CDR2 as YYDKDF (reference sequence). The V end was cut by 1 base, the J end by 2 bases, with 10 bases between. The DNA for the CDR3 is TGTGCCACCAGCAGAGGGCGGGGAAACACAGATACGCAGTATTTT. Translation: CATSRGRGNTDTQYF.

The chain couples TRBV5-1 to TRBJ2-7, with 8 positions matching TRBD2. The J segment lost 6 bases and the V segment lost 1 base, leaving 9 bases of the junction unmatched. The CDR3 sequence is 15 residues long. CDR1 is SGHRS, CDR2 YFSETQ, per germline. CDR3 sequence reads: CASSLPRGAYGEQYF. CDR3 nucleotide sequence: TGCGCCAGCAGCTTGCCGCGGGGGGCGTACGGCGAGCAGTACTTC.

The CDR3 sequence: CASSSLLWPYEQYF. The CDR3 DNA sequence: TGCGCCAGCAGCTCCCTCTTGTGGCCCTACGAGCAGTACTTC. The chain has TRBV5-1 and TRBJ2-7; D is ambiguous. This CDR3 contains 14 residues. The germline V and J ends were trimmed by 3 bases and 2 bases, with 12 bases remaining between them. Germline values: CDR1 SGHRS, CDR2 YFSETQ.

The rearrangement links TRBV18 to TRBJ1-1, with 7 bases lining up with TRBD1. Germline assignment: CDR1 KGHSH and CDR2 LQKENI. The length of the CDR3 is 13 residues. V lost 4 bases and J lost 3; bases outside the gene matches: 2. CDR3 nucleotides: TGTGCCAGCTCACGGGACAGATACACTGAAGCTTTCTTT. As protein: CASSRDRYTEAFF.

This clone has only one observation. The chain couples TRBV5-4 to TRBJ1-4; no clear D gene. The CDR3 totals 15 residues. Trimming pared 0 bases from V and 4 bases from J, leaving 10 bases between. Germline assignment: CDR1 SGHNT and CDR2 YYREEE (reference sequence). DNA for the CDR3: TGTGCCAGCAGCTTGGGAGAGGGATATAATGAAAAACTGTTTTTT. Translation: CASSLGEGYNEKLFF.

The chain joins TRBV19 to TRBJ1-2; 9 bases align to TRBD1. Germline CDR1 is LNHDA and CDR2 is SQIVND (reference sequence). V lost 10 bases to trimming and J lost 4 bases; unmatched junction nucleotides: 16. The CDR3 totals 16 residues. The CDR3: CATHTPPGQGRYGYTF. The DNA for the CDR3 is TGTGCCACCCACACACCGCCGGGACAGGGCCGCTATGGCTACACCTTC.

J is TRBJ2-3 and V is TRBV6-5; possibly TRBD2 for D (5 bases). The CDR3 totals 13 residues. Germline V CDR1 and CDR2: MNHEY, SVGAGI. V was clipped by 11 bases and J by 2 bases, with 14 bases between them. The CDR3 here is CASAIAHTDTQYF. CDR3 bases: TGTGCCTCCGCGATAGCGCACACAGATACGCAGTATTTT.

The rearrangement uses TRBV5-1 and TRBJ2-5, with 7 bases identical to TRBD2. The CDR3 contains 16 residues. Trimming cost V 4 bases and J 3 bases; bases outside gene matches: 12. Germline loops: CDR1 SGHRS, CDR2 YFSETQ. The CDR3: CASSPERAGIEETQYF. The CDR3 DNA sequence: TGCGCCAGCAGCCCGGAGCGAGCGGGAATTGAAGAGACCCAGTACTTC.

The CDR3 coding sequence is TGTGCCAGCGGCCGACTCGGGACAGCAACTAACTATGGCTACACCTTC. This sequence encodes CASGRLGTATNYGYTF. J is TRBJ1-2 and V is TRBV27, with 7 positions matching TRBD1. CDR1 is MNHEY and CDR2 is SMNVEV in the germline V gene (reference sequence). The CDR3 loop spans 16 amino acids. V dropped 8 bases and J dropped 0; count of bases not matched to a gene: 12.

CDR3 DNA: TGTGCCAGCAGCGCGGGACAGCCGAACACCGGGGAGCTGTTTTTT. Protein: CASSAGQPNTGELFF. The chain links TRBV6-5 to TRBJ2-2; tentatively, D is TRBD1 (7 bases). The V gene lost 6 bases and the J gene lost 0 bases, with 11 bases spanning the gap. CDR1 and CDR2 from the germline V gene are MNHEY and SVGAGI. The CDR3 loop spans 15 amino acids.